The clone carrying this TCR beta chain was counted once. This sample is drawn from a study of shared clonotypes between healthy human individuals. Profiling relied on immunoSEQ multiplex PCR, and the TCRdb table lists in-frame clones only, not all of them. The sample has 500,000 to 650,000 clones, about 80% seen once. Source material: PBMCs. The TCR was taken from a woman in her thirties or forties in good health. Some clones in this sample may be carry-over from other donors' samples.

The CDR3 region has the DNA TGTGCCAGCAGGAGGGGCCTTAATGAAAAACTGTTTTTT. Translation: CASRRGLNEKLFF. The chain employs TRBV2 and TRBJ1-4; D may be TRBD1 (5 bases). Germline CDR1 and CDR2: SNHLY and FYNNEI. The CDR3 consists of 13 residues. Trimming left V 6 bases short and J 4 bases short, with 9 bases between.